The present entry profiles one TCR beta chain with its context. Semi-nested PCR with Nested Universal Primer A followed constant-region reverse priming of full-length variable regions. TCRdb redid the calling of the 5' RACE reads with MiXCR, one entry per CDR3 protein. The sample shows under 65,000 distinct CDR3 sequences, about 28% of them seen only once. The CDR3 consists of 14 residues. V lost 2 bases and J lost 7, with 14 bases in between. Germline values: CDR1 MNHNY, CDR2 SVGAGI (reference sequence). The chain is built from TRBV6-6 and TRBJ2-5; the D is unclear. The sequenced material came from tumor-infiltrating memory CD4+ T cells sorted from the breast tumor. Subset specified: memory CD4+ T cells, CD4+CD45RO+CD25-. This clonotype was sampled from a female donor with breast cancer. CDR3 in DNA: TGTGCCAGCAGTTACGGGCTGGGGTCGGGGACCCAGTACTTC. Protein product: CASSYGLGSGTQYF.